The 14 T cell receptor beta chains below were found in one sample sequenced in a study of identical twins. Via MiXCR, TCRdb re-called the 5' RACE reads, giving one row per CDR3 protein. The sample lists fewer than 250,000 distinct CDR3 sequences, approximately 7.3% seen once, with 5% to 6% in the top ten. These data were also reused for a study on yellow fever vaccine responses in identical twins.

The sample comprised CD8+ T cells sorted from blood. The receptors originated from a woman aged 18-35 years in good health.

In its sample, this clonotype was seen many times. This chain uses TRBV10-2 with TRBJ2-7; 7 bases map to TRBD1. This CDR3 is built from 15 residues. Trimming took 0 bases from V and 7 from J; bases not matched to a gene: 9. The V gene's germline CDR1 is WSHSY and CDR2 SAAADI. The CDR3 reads CASSESPDRAREQYF. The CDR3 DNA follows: TGCGCCAGCAGTGAGTCGCCAGACAGGGCGAGGGAGCAGTACTTC.

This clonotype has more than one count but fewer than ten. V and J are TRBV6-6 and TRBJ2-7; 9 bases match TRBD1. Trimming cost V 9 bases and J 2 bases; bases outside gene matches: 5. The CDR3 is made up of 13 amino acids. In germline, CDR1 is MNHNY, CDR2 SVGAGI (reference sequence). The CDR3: CASRQGVPYEQYF. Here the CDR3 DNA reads TGTGCCAGTCGACAGGGGGTCCCCTACGAGCAGTACTTC.

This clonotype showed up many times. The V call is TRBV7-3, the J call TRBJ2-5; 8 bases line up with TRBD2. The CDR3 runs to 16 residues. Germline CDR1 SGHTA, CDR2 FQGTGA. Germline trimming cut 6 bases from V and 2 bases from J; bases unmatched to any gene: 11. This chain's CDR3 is CASSANVAGTQETQYF. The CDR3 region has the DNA TGTGCCAGCAGTGCTAACGTAGCGGGAACTCAAGAGACCCAGTACTTC.

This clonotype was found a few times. CDR3 sequence: CASSPRRRVLNYGYTF. DNA for the CDR3: TGTGCCAGCTCACCACGGCGAAGAGTTCTGAACTATGGCTACACCTTC. The chain recombines TRBV18 with TRBJ1-2; no clear D. CDR3 length equals 16 residues. Germline V gene sequence: CDR1 KGHSH, CDR2 LQKENI. V lost 1 base, J lost 2 bases, and 14 bases lay in between.

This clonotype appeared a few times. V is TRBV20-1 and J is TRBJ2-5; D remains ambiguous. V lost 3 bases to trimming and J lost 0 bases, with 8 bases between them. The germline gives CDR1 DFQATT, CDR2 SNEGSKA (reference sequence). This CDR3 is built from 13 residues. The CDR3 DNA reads TGCAGTGCTAGTCAGCTGAACCAAGAGACCCAGTACTTC. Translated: CSASQLNQETQYF.

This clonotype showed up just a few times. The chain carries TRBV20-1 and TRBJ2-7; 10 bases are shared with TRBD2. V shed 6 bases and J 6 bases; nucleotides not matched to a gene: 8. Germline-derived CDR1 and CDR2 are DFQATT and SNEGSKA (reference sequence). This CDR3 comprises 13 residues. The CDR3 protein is CSARTGTSVEQYV. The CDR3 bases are TGCAGTGCGAGAACCGGGACTAGCGTCGAGCAGTACGTC.

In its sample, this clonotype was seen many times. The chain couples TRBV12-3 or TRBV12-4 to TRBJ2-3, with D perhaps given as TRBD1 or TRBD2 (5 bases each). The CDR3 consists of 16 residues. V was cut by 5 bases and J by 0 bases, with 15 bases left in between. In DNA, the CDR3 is TGTGCCAGCAGTCCTGCCCCGGGACGCAGCACAGATACGCAGTATTTT. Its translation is CASSPAPGRSTDTQYF.

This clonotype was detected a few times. CDR3 sequence: CASSQAGGLAVSYEQYF. CDR3 nucleotide sequence: TGTGCCAGCAGCCAAGCCGGGGGACTAGCGGTCTCCTACGAGCAGTACTTC. V usage is TRBV4-2 and J usage is TRBJ2-7; the match to TRBD2 covers 11 bases. Germline trimming cut 1 base from V and 0 bases from J; bases unmatched to any gene: 5. Germline V gene sequence: CDR1 LGHNA, CDR2 YNFKEQ. The CDR3 is made up of 17 amino acids.

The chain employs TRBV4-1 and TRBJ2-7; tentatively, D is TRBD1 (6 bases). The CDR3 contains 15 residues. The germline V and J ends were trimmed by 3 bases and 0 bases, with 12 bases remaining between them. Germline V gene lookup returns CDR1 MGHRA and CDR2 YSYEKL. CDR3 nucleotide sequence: TGCGCCAGCAGCCAGGCCGACAGGAGCTCCTACGAGCAGTACGTC. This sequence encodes CASSQADRSSYEQYV.

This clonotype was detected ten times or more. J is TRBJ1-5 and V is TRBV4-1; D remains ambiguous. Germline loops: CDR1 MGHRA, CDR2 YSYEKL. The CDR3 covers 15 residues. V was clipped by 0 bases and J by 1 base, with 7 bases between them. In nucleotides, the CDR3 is TGCGCCAGCAGCCAAGATCACGGAAGCAATCAGCCCCAGCATTTT. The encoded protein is CASSQDHGSNQPQHF.

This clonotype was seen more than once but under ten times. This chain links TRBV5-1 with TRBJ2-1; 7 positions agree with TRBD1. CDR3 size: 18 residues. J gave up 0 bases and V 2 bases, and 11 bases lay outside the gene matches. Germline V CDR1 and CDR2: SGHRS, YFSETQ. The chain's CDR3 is CASSLQGIGGSSYNEQFF. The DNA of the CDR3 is TGCGCCAGCAGCTTACAGGGGATCGGCGGAAGCTCCTACAATGAGCAGTTCTTC.

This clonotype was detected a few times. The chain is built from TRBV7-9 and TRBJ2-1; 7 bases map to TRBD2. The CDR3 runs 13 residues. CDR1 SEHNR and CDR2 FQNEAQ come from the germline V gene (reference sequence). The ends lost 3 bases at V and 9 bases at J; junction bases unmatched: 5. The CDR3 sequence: CASSFGTTSEQFF. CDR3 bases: TGTGCCAGCAGCTTTGGGACTACATCTGAGCAGTTCTTC.

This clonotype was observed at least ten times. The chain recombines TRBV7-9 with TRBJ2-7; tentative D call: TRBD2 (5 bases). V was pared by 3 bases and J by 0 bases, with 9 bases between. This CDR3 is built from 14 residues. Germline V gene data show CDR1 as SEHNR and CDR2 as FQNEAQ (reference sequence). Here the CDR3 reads CASSFGERSYEQYV. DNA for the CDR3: TGTGCCAGCAGCTTCGGGGAACGCTCCTACGAGCAGTACGTC.

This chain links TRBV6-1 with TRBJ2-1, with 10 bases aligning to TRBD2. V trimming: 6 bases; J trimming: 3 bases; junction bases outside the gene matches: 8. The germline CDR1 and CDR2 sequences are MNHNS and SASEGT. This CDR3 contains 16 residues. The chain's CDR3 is CASSSLTSGNYNEQFF. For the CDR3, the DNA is TGTGCCAGCAGCTCCCTTACTAGCGGGAACTACAATGAGCAGTTCTTC.